The rows below give T cell receptor beta chains drawn from one sample of a study of blood T cell repertoires in COVID-19. Here immunoSEQ multiplex PCR was the method, and the copy in TCRdb shows in-frame clones only, minus some. The repertoire includes 150,000 to 200,000 clones, approximately 88% of them detected once, and around 5% sits in the top ten. Sequenced material: PBMCs or T cells enriched from blood (not recorded which). The receptors here all came from a man in his sixties or seventies who had been exposed to COVID-19. The CDR3 runs from the conserved cysteine through the conserved F or W. D genes are given only for firm matches. Rows may omit the clone size; those that give it use once, few, many or a size class.

J | size | D | length | V | CDR3 | DNA
TRBJ1-2 | . | . | 15 | TRBV19 | CASSINNNLNYGYTF | TGTGCCAGTAGTATTAATAACAACCTGAACTATGGCTACACCTTC
TRBJ2-7 | . | . | 15 | TRBV3-1/TRBV3-2 | CASSQDLGRSTGSDF | TGTGCCAGCAGCCAAGATCTGGGTCGGTCTACAGGGTCGGACTTC
TRBJ2-5 | . | TRBD2 | 16 | TRBV3-1/TRBV3-2 | CASSHVTSGRHETQYF | TGTGCCAGCAGCCATGTGACTAGCGGGAGACACGAGACCCAGTACTTC
TRBJ2-1 | . | TRBD1 | 15 | TRBV28 | CASSHGTGGHNEQFF | TGTGCCAGCAGTCATGGGACAGGGGGCCACAATGAGCAGTTCTTC
TRBJ2-7 | . | TRBD2 | 13 | TRBV7-2 | CASSRGTTNEQYF | TGTGCCAGCAGCCGCGGGACTACAAACGAGCAGTACTTC
TRBJ1-1 | . | TRBD1 | 14 | TRBV6-5 | CASSPGTGNTEAFF | TGTGCCAGCAGTCCTGGGACAGGGAACACTGAAGCTTTCTTT
TRBJ1-1 | . | . | 12 | TRBV5-4 | CASSAVRGEAFF | TGTGCCAGCAGCGCAGTAAGGGGGGAAGCTTTCTTT
TRBJ2-5 | . | TRBD2 | 14 | TRBV7-2 | CASSPTSGSQTQYF | TGTGCCAGCAGTCCTACTAGCGGGAGCCAGACCCAGTACTTC
TRBJ1-5 | . | TRBD1 | 15 | TRBV28 | CASSLEQGINQPQHF | TGTGCCAGCAGTCTCGAACAGGGGATTAATCAGCCCCAGCATTTT
TRBJ1-1 | . | . | 12 | TRBV6-1 | CASTPGGTEAFF | TGTGCCAGCACCCCGGGGGGGACTGAAGCTTTCTTT
TRBJ2-5 | . | TRBD1 | 13 | TRBV12-3/TRBV12-4 | CASSWRQGETQYF | TGTGCCAGCAGTTGGCGACAGGGAGAGACCCAGTACTTC
TRBJ2-3 | . | TRBD2 | 16 | TRBV3-1/TRBV3-2 | CASSRFVGGSTDTQYF | TGTGCCAGCAGCCGGTTTGTGGGGGGGAGCACAGATACGCAGTATTTT
TRBJ2-2 | . | TRBD2 | 15 | TRBV5-1 | CASSWGGSNTGELFF | TGCGCCAGCAGCTGGGGGGGTTCGAACACCGGGGAGCTGTTTTTT
TRBJ2-3 | . | . | 13 | TRBV7-2 | CASSFEGADTQYF | TGTGCCAGCAGCTTCGAGGGGGCAGATACGCAGTATTTT
TRBJ1-2 | . | TRBD1 | 15 | TRBV4-3 | CASSPRQGLADGYTF | TGCGCCAGCAGCCCCAGACAGGGGCTAGCGGATGGCTACACCTTC
TRBJ2-7 | . | . | 14 | TRBV5-4 | CASSLVGQPYEQYF | TGTGCCAGCAGCTTGGTGGGACAACCCTACGAGCAGTACTTC
TRBJ2-7 | once | TRBD1 | 14 | TRBV7-2 | CASSPGQGAHEQYF | TGTGCCAGCAGCCCGGGACAGGGGGCCCACGAGCAGTACTTC
TRBJ1-2 | . | . | 13 | TRBV3-1/TRBV3-2 | CASSRTQNYGYTF | TGTGCCAGCAGCAGGACACAGAACTATGGCTACACCTTC
TRBJ1-5 | once | . | 16 | TRBV7-2 | CASSLAPGGRNQPQHF | TGTGCCAGCAGCTTAGCCCCGGGGGGGAGGAATCAGCCCCAGCATTTT
TRBJ2-6 | . | . | 15 | TRBV28 | CAARYRGYGANVLTF | TGTGCCGCTCGTTACCGGGGTTATGGGGCCAACGTCCTGACTTTC
TRBJ2-2 | . | . | 17 | TRBV19 | CASSIVLGSSQPGELFF | TGTGCCAGTAGTATAGTATTAGGGAGCTCCCAACCCGGGGAGCTGTTTTTT
TRBJ2-3 | . | TRBD2 | 15 | TRBV7-2 | CASSFGGGAPDTQYF | TGTGCCAGCAGCTTCGGCGGGGGGGCGCCAGATACGCAGTATTTT
TRBJ2-1 | . | . | 18 | TRBV11-2 | CASSLIPLGGGGFNEQFF | TGTGCCAGCAGCTTAATCCCTTTGGGGGGCGGGGGTTTCAATGAGCAGTTCTTC
TRBJ1-5 | . | . | 13 | TRBV11-2 | CASSSGGNQPQHF | TGTGCCAGCAGCTCCGGGGGGAATCAGCCCCAGCATTTT
TRBJ1-5 | . | TRBD1 | 15 | TRBV30 | CAWSDRQGANQPQHF | TGTGCCTGGAGTGACCGCCAGGGGGCAAATCAGCCCCAGCATTTT
TRBJ1-2 | . | . | 14 | TRBV6-5 | CASTTVIGNYGYTF | TGTGCCAGTACTACCGTAATAGGAAACTATGGCTACACCTTC
TRBJ1-1 | . | . | 15 | TRBV19 | CASSSPGKGDTEAFF | TGTGCCAGTAGTAGTCCAGGCAAGGGGGACACTGAAGCTTTCTTT